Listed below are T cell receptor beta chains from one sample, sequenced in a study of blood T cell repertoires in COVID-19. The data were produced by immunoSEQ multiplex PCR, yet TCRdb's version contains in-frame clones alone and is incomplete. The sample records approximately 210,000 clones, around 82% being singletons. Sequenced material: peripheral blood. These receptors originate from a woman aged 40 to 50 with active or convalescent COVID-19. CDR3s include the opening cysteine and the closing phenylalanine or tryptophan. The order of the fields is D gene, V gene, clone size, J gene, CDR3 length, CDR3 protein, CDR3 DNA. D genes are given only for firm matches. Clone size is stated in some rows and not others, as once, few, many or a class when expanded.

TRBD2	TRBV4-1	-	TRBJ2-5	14	CASGLTSGEETQYF	TGCGCCAGCGGGCTGACTAGCGGGGAAGAGACCCAGTACTTC
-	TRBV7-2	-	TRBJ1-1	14	CASSVLGGITEAFF	TGTGCCAGCAGCGTCTTAGGGGGAATCACTGAAGCTTTCTTT
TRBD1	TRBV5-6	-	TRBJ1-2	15	CASSTRDRGTYGYTF	TGTGCCAGCAGCACCCGGGACAGGGGCACCTATGGCTACACCTTC
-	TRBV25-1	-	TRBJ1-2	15	CASSAPGQFAHGYTF	TGTGCCAGCAGTGCCCCAGGACAATTCGCCCATGGCTACACCTTC
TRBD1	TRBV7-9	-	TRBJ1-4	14	CASSFGQGDEKLFF	TGTGCCAGCAGCTTTGGACAGGGGGATGAAAAACTGTTTTTT
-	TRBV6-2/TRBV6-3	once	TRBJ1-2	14	CASSYDPGDYGYTF	TGTGCCAGCAGTTACGATCCAGGGGACTATGGCTACACCTTC
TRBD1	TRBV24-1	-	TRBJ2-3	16	CATSDVTGPGTDTQYF	TGTGCCACCAGTGATGTGACAGGGCCAGGGACAGATACGCAGTATTTT
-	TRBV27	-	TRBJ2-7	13	CASSFQGAAEQYF	TGTGCCAGCAGTTTTCAGGGTGCGGCCGAGCAGTACTTC
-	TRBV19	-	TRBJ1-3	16	CASGGTGRSSGNTIYF	TGTGCCAGTGGGGGAACAGGGCGCAGCTCTGGAAACACCATATATTTT
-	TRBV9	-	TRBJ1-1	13	CASSVMANTEAFF	TGTGCCAGCAGCGTAATGGCGAACACTGAAGCTTTCTTT
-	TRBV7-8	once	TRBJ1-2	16	CASSNRASIGKDGYTF	TGTGCCAGCAGCAACAGGGCATCGATCGGCAAAGATGGCTACACCTTC
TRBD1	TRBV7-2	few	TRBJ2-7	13	CASSLGQGGEQYF	TGTGCCAGCAGCTTGGGACAGGGAGGCGAGCAGTACTTC
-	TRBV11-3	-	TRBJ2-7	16	CASSLRTTSSHYEQYF	TGTGCCAGCAGCTTAAGGACTACCTCTTCCCATTACGAGCAGTACTTC
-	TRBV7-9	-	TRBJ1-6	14	CASSPNPQNSPLHF	TGTGCCAGCAGCCCCAATCCCCAGAATTCACCCCTCCACTTT
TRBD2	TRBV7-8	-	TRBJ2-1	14	CASSSLAGGNEQFF	TGTGCCAGCAGCTCCCTAGCGGGAGGCAATGAGCAGTTCTTC
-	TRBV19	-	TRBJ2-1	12	CASRRGQDKQFF	TGTGCCAGTAGGCGGGGGCAAGATAAGCAGTTCTTC
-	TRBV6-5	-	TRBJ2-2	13	CASRVGVNGELFF	TGTGCCAGTAGGGTCGGGGTTAACGGGGAGCTGTTTTTT
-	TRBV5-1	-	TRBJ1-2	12	CASSSDSYGYTF	TGCGCCAGCAGCTCCGACAGTTATGGCTACACCTTC
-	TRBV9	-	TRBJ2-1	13	CASSGTGYNEQFF	TGTGCCAGCAGCGGAACAGGTTACAATGAGCAGTTCTTC
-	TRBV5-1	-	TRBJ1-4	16	CASSLAGSGSNEKLFF	TGCGCCAGCAGCTTGGCAGGGTCCGGGAGTAATGAAAAACTGTTTTTT
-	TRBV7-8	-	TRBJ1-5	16	CASSLGQGHSNQPQHF	TGTGCCAGCAGCTTAGGGCAGGGGCATAGCAATCAGCCCCAGCATTTT
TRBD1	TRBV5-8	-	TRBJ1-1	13	CASSSGTGIEAFF	TGTGCCAGCAGCTCGGGGACAGGGATTGAAGCTTTCTTT
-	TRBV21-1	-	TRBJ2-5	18	CASSKAKDGHRNMETQYF	TGTGCCAGCAGCAAGGCCAAAGACGGACATCGAAACATGGAGACCCAGTACTTC
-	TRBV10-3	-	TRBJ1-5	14	CAISESADNQPQHF	TGTGCCATCAGTGAGTCGGCAGACAATCAGCCCCAGCATTTT
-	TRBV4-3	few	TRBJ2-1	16	CASSQEASTFYNEQFF	TGCGCCAGCAGCCAAGAGGCCAGTACCTTCTACAATGAGCAGTTCTTC
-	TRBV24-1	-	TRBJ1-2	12	CATWNRVGGYTF	TGTGCCACTTGGAACAGGGTTGGCGGCTACACCTTC
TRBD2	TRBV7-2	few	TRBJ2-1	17	CASSSGRGAGGHNEQFF	TGTGCCAGCAGCTCCGGTCGAGGAGCGGGAGGTCACAATGAGCAGTTCTTC
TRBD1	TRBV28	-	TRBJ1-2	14	CASSPDRKFYGYTF	TGTGCCAGCAGTCCGGACAGGAAGTTCTATGGCTACACCTTC
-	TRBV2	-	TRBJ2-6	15	CASSETGSRANVLTF	TGTGCCAGCAGTGAAACCGGGTCTAGGGCCAACGTCCTGACTTTC
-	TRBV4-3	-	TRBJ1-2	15	CASSQVPQGGYGYTF	TGCGCCAGCAGCCAAGTGCCCCAAGGAGGCTATGGCTACACCTTC